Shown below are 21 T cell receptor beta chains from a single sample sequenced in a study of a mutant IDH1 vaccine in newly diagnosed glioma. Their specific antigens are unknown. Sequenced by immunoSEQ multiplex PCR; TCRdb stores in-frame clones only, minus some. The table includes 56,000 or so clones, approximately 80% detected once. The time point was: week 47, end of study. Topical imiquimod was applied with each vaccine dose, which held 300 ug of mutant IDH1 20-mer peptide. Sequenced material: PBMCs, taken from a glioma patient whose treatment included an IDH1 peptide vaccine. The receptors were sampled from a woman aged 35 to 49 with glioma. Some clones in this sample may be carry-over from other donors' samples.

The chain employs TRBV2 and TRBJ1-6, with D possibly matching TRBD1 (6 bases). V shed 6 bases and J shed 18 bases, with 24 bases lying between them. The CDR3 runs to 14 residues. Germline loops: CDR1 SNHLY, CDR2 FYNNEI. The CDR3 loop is CASRDRPGISPSHF. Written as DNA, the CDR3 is TGTGCCAGCAGAGACAGGCCCGGAATCTCTCCATCCCACTTT.

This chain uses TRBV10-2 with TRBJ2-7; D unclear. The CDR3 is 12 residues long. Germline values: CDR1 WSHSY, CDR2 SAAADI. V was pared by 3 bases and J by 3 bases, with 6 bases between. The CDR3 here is CASSERDYEQYF. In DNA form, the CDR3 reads TGCGCCAGCAGTGAAAGAGACTACGAGCAGTACTTC.

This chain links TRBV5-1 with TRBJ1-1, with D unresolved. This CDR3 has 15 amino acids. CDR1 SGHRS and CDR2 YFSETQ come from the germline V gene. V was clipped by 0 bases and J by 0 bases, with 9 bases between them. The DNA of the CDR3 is TGCGCCAGCAGCTTGGTGGCAGCCCTGAACACTGAAGCTTTCTTT. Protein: CASSLVAALNTEAFF. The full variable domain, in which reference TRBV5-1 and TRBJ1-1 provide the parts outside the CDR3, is KAGVTQTPRYLIKTRGQQVTLSCSPISGHRSVSWYQQTPGQGLQFLFEYFSETQRNKGNFPGRFSGRQFSNSRSEMNVSTLELGDSALYLCASSLVAALNTEAFFGQGTRLTVV.

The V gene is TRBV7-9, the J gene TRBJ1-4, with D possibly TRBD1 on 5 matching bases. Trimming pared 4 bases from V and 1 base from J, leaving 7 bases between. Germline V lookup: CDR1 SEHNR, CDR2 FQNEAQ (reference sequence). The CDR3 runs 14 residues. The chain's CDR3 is CASSSDRTNEKLFF. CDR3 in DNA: TGTGCCAGCAGCTCCGACAGAACTAATGAAAAACTGTTTTTT.

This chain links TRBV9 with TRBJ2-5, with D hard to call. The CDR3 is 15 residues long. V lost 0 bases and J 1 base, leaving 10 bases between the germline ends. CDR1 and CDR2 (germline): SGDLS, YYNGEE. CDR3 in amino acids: CASSVEGRTQETQYF. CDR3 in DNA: TGTGCCAGCAGCGTAGAAGGACGGACCCAAGAGACCCAGTACTTC.

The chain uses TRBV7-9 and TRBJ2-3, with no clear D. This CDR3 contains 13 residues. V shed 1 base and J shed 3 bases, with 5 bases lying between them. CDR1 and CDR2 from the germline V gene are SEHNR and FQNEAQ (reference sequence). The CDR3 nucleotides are TGTGCCAGCAGCTTAGTTCCTACAGATACGCAGTATTTT. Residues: CASSLVPTDTQYF.

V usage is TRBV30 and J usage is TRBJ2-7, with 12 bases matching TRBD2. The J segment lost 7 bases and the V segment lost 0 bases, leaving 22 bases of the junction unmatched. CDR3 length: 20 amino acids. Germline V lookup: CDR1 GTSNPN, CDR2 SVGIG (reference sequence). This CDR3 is CAWSVWRLGSSGGGLREQYF. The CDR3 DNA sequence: TGTGCCTGGAGTGTATGGAGGCTAGGATCTAGCGGGGGGGGCCTGCGGGAGCAGTACTTC.

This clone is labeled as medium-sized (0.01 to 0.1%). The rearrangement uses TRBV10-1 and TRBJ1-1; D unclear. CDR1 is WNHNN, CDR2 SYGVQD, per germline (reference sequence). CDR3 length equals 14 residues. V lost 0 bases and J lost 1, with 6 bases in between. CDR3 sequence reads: CASSESKPNTEAFF. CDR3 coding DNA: TGCGCCAGCAGTGAGTCTAAACCGAACACTGAAGCTTTCTTT.

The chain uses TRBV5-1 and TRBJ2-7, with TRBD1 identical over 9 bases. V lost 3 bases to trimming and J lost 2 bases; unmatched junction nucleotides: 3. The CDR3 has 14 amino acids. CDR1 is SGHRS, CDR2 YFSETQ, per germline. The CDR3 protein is CASSSGTGTYEQYF. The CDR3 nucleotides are TGCGCCAGCAGCTCCGGGACAGGGACCTACGAGCAGTACTTC.

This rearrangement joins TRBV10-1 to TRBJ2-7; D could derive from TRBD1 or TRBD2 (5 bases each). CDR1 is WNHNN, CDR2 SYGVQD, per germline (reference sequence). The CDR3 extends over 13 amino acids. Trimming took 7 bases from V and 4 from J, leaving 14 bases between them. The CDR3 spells CASIPGRGYEQYF. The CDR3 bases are TGCGCCAGCATCCCAGGGCGAGGGTACGAGCAGTACTTC.

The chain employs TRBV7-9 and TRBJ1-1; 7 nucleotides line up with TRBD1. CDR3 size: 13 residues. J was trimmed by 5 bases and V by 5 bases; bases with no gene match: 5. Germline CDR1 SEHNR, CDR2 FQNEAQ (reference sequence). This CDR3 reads CASSRQGGTEAFF. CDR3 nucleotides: TGTGCCAGCAGCCGACAGGGAGGAACTGAAGCTTTCTTT.

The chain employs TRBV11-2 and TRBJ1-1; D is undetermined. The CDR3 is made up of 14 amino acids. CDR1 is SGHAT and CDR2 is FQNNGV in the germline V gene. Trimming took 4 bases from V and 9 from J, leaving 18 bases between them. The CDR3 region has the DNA TGTGCCAGCAGCTCTCTCAGAGACGGTCGGCAAGCTTTCTTT. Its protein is CASSSLRDGRQAFF.

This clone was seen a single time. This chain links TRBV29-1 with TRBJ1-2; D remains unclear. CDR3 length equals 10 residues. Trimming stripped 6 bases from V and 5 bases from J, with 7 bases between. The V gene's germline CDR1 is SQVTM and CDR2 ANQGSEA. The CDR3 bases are TGCAGCGTCGCCTTTTATGGCTACACCTTC. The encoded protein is CSVAFYGYTF.

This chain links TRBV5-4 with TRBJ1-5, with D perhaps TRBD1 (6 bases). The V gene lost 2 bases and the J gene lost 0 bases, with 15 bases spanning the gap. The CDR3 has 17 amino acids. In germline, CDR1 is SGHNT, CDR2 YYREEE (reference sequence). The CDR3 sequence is CASSFPRQAHSNQPQHF. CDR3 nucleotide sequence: TGTGCCAGCAGCTTCCCCAGACAGGCCCATAGCAATCAGCCCCAGCATTTT. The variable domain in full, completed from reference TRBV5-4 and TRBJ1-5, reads ETGVTQSPTHLIKTRGQQVTLRCSSQSGHNTVSWYQQALGQGPQFIFQYYREEENGRGNFPPRFSGLQFPNYSSELNVNALELDDSALYLCASSFPRQAHSNQPQHFGDGTRLSIL.

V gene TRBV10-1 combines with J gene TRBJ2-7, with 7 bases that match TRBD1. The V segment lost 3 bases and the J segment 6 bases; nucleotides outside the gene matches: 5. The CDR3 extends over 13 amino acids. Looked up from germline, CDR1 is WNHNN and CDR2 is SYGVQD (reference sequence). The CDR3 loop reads CASSELRTGEQYF. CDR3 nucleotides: TGCGCCAGCAGTGAACTAAGGACAGGCGAGCAGTACTTC.

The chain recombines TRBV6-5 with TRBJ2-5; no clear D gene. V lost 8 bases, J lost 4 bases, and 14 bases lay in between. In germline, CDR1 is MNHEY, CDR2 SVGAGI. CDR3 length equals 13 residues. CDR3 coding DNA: TGTGCCAGCCGGTGGACGGCTGGAGAGACCCAGTACTTC. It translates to CASRWTAGETQYF.

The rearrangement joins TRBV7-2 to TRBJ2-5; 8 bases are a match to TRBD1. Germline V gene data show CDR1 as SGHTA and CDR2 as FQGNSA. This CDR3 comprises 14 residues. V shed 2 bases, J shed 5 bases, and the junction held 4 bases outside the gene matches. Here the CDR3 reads CASSLQGAGETQYF. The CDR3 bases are TGTGCCAGCAGCTTACAGGGGGCAGGTGAGACCCAGTACTTC.

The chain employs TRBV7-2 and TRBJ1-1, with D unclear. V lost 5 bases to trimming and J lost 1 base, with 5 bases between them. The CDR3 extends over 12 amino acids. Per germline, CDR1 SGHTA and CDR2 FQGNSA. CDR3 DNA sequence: TGTGCCAGCAGCCTCAAGAACACTGAAGCTTTCTTT. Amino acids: CASSLKNTEAFF. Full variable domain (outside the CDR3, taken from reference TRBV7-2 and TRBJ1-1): GAGVSQSPSNKVTEKGKDVELRCDPISGHTALYWYRQSLGQGLEFLIYFQGNSAPDKSGLPSDRFSAERTGGSVSTLTIQRTQQEDSAVYLCASSLKNTEAFFGQGTRLTVV.

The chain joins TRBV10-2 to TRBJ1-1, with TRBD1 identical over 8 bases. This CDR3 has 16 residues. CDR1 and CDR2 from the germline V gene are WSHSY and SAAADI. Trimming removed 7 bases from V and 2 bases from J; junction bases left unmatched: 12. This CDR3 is CASIPPQGGPNTEAFF. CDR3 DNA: TGCGCCAGCATTCCCCCACAGGGGGGGCCTAACACTGAAGCTTTCTTT.

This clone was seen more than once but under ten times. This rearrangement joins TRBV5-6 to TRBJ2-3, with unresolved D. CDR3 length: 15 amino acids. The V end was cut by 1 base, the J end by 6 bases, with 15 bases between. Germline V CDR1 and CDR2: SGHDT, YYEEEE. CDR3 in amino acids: CASSLSRLYGDTQYF. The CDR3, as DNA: TGTGCCAGCAGCTTGAGTCGCCTTTACGGGGATACGCAGTATTTT.

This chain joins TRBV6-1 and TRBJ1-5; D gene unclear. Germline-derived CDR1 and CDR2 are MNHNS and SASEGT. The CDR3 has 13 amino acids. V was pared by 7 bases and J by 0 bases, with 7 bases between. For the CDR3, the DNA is TGTGCCAGCAAAGACTATAGCAATCAGCCCCAGCATTTT. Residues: CASKDYSNQPQHF.